These 27 T cell receptor beta chains were sequenced from one sample in a study of cytotoxic CD8 clonotypes in ibrutinib-treated CLL. The assay was immunoSEQ multiplex PCR, and TCRdb's table has in-frame clones only and misses some. The sample includes 25,000 or so clones, approximately 62% seen only once; the top ten take less than 15%. The specimen was PBMCs, collected before ibrutinib treatment. The receptors stem from a human donor with chronic lymphocytic leukemia.

This chain links TRBV6-5 with TRBJ1-4; D ambiguous. The CDR3 consists of 13 residues. Germline values: CDR1 MNHEY, CDR2 SVGAGI. The ends were cut back, 7 bases at V and 1 base at J, with 7 bases in the middle. In nucleotides, the CDR3 is TGTGCCAGCAAGGGAGGAACTAATGAAAAACTGTTTTTT. Its protein is CASKGGTNEKLFF.

The sample holds a few counts of this clone. The chain's CDR3 is CASSWVGNPTYGYTF. The CDR3 DNA follows: TGCGCCAGCAGCTGGGTGGGCAACCCCACCTATGGCTACACCTTC. V is TRBV5-1 and J is TRBJ1-2, with D unclear. The germline CDR1 and CDR2 sequences are SGHRS and YFSETQ. V was shortened by 3 bases and J by 4 bases, with 16 bases between the two germline ends. This CDR3 has 15 amino acids.

This chain connects TRBV7-9 to TRBJ1-2; D may be TRBD1 (6 bases). Trimming took off 1 base at V and 6 bases at J, with 12 bases between the two ends. The germline V gene encodes CDR1 SEHNR and CDR2 FQNEAQ (reference sequence). The CDR3 sequence is 14 residues long. The CDR3 loop is CASSLGNAGDGYTF. For the CDR3, the DNA is TGTGCCAGCAGCTTAGGCAACGCAGGGGATGGCTACACCTTC. The complete variable domain, with remaining parts taken from reference TRBV7-9 and TRBJ1-2, reads DTGVSQNPRHKITKRGQNVTFRCDPISEHNRLYWYRQTLGQGPEFLTYFQNEAQLEKSRLLSDRFSAERPKGSFSTLEIQRTEQGDSAMYLCASSLGNAGDGYTFGSGTRLTVV.

The V call is TRBV5-1, the J call TRBJ1-3; 9 bases match TRBD1. Germline V gives CDR1 SGHRS, CDR2 YFSETQ. Trimming cost V 0 bases and J 0 bases; bases outside gene matches: 7. This CDR3 contains 18 residues. In nucleotides, the CDR3 is TGCGCCAGCAGCTTGGGCGGAACAGGGGGCTTCTCTGGAAACACCATATATTTT. It is translated as CASSLGGTGGFSGNTIYF. Together with reference TRBV5-1 and TRBJ1-3, the CDR3 gives the full variable domain: KAGVTQTPRYLIKTRGQQVTLSCSPISGHRSVSWYQQTPGQGLQFLFEYFSETQRNKGNFPGRFSGRQFSNSRSEMNVSTLELGDSALYLCASSLGGTGGFSGNTIYFGEGSWLTVV.

The CDR3 here is CASSPYRDLAEAFF. CDR3 nucleotide sequence: TGTGCCAGCAGCCCATACCGGGACCTCGCTGAAGCTTTCTTT. This chain uses TRBV7-8 with TRBJ1-1, with a tentative D call TRBD1 (5 bases). The V and J ends lost 5 bases and 6 bases respectively, with 16 bases between them. Germline-derived CDR1 and CDR2 are SGHVS and FQNEAQ. The CDR3 covers 14 residues.

The CDR3 DNA reads TGTGCCACCAGCAGAGATTATGGCGGATCGGAGACCCAGTACTTC. Protein sequence: CATSRDYGGSETQYF. The J gene is TRBJ2-5, the V gene TRBV15, with D hard to call. The V and J ends lost 0 bases and 5 bases respectively, with 13 bases between them. The CDR3 runs 15 residues. Germline assignment: CDR1 LNHNV and CDR2 YYDKDF (reference sequence).

V gene TRBV25-1 combines with J gene TRBJ2-7; D unclear. The germline gives CDR1 MGHDK, CDR2 SYGVNS. This CDR3 region has 14 residues. V was cut by 6 bases and J by 2 bases, with 14 bases left in between. As DNA, the CDR3 is TGTGCCAGCAGAGCTCCGACCCCCCCCTACGAGCAGTACTTC. Its translation: CASRAPTPPYEQYF.

The chain joins TRBV5-8 to TRBJ1-5, with a weak D call TRBD1 (5 bases). The CDR3 covers 16 residues. From germline, CDR1 is SGHTS and CDR2 YDEGEE. The V end lost 5 bases, the J end lost 3 bases, and 18 bases lay between the germline ends. CDR3 nucleotides: TGTGCCAGCAGATCTGGGGGGTGGATGGACAATCAGCCCCAGCATTTT. The encoded protein is CASRSGGWMDNQPQHF. The whole variable domain, remainder taken from reference TRBV5-8 and TRBJ1-5, is EAGVTQSPTHLIKTRGQQATLRCSPISGHTSVYWYQQALGLGLQFLLWYDEGEERNRGNFPPRFSGRQFPNYSSELNVNALELEDSALYLCASRSGGWMDNQPQHFGDGTRLSIL.

The chain is built from TRBV9 and TRBJ2-7; 7 nucleotides align to TRBD2. Germline assignment: CDR1 SGDLS and CDR2 YYNGEE. This CDR3 is built from 16 residues. V shed 0 bases and J 5 bases; nucleotides not matched to a gene: 11. CDR3 region: CASSVVGGGTLDEQYF. The CDR3, as DNA: TGTGCCAGCAGCGTAGTCGGGGGAGGGACTCTCGACGAGCAGTACTTC.

This sequence joins TRBV19 and TRBJ1-6, with 11 bases identical to TRBD1. Looked up from germline, CDR1 is LNHDA and CDR2 is SQIVND (reference sequence). This CDR3 has 16 amino acids. V trimming: 4 bases; J trimming: 9 bases; junction bases outside the gene matches: 8. For the CDR3, the DNA is TGTGCCAGTAGTACGCCGGGACAGGGGGATCGTTCACCCCTCCACTTT. Protein product: CASSTPGQGDRSPLHF.

This chain joins TRBV12-5 and TRBJ1-1, with D uncertain. This CDR3 has 17 residues. The V end was cut by 3 bases, the J end by 5 bases, with 22 bases between. CDR1 and CDR2 from the germline V gene are LGHNT and FRNRAP. The CDR3 coding sequence is TGTGCTAGTGGTTTCATCCCTCCCGGCGGGATTAGGACTGAAGCTTTCTTT. Encoded protein: CASGFIPPGGIRTEAFF.

The chain uses TRBV2 and TRBJ2-3, with a weak D call TRBD1 (6 bases). V gave up 5 bases and J gave up 0 bases, with 12 bases separating them. This CDR3 spans 15 amino acids. Per germline, CDR1 SNHLY and CDR2 FYNNEI. This CDR3 reads CASSYLQGSTDTQYF. The CDR3 DNA is TGTGCCAGCAGTTACCTACAGGGAAGCACAGATACGCAGTATTTT.

CDR3 coding DNA: TGTGCCAGCAGTGGCCGGGACTCTGACTATGGCTACACCTTC. Translated, it gives CASSGRDSDYGYTF. The chain carries TRBV27 and TRBJ1-2, with D perhaps TRBD1 (5 bases). Per the germline V gene, CDR1 is MNHEY and CDR2 is SMNVEV (reference sequence). The CDR3 runs 14 residues. The V and J ends lost 5 bases and 3 bases respectively, with 13 bases between them.

This clone was detected a few times. The V and J genes are TRBV6-1 and TRBJ1-2; possibly TRBD1 for D (6 bases). The CDR3 loop spans 14 amino acids. Germline V gene sequence: CDR1 MNHNS, CDR2 SASEGT. Trimming took 4 bases from V and 5 from J, leaving 14 bases between them. CDR3 DNA: TGTGCCAGCAGTGCGGAACAGGGTGGGTATGGCTACACCTTC. This encodes CASSAEQGGYGYTF.

The chain has TRBV6-1 and TRBJ2-3, with TRBD1 matching over 7 bases. This CDR3 spans 17 amino acids. Trimming cost V 0 bases and J 0 bases; bases outside gene matches: 6. Looked up from germline, CDR1 is MNHNS and CDR2 is SASEGT. CDR3 sequence (DNA): TGTGCCAGCAGTGAAGCATGGGGCAGGGGGAGCACAGATACGCAGTATTTT. This encodes CASSEAWGRGSTDTQYF.

The sample holds a few counts of this clone. The chain employs TRBV5-1 and TRBJ2-7, with TRBD1 matching 9 bases. Germline CDR1 reads SGHRS; CDR2 reads YFSETQ. V lost 5 bases, J lost 7 bases, and 7 bases stayed unmatched. The CDR3 is 13 residues long. CDR3 in amino acids: CASRWDRVPEQYF. CDR3 coding DNA: TGCGCCAGCAGATGGGACAGGGTCCCAGAGCAGTACTTC.

The chain links TRBV11-2 to TRBJ2-1; D unclear. Trimming stripped 1 base from V and 2 bases from J, with 15 bases between. The CDR3 has 17 residues. Germline values: CDR1 SGHAT, CDR2 FQNNGV. The CDR3 region is CASSLVPWGTPYNEQFF. The CDR3 DNA reads as TGTGCCAGCAGCTTAGTCCCCTGGGGAACGCCCTACAATGAGCAGTTCTTC.

The rearrangement uses TRBV20-1 and TRBJ1-2; 11 nucleotides line up with TRBD1. The germline V gene encodes CDR1 DFQATT and CDR2 SNEGSKA (reference sequence). The CDR3 is 11 residues long. Trimming at V came to 6 bases and at J to 8 bases, leaving 2 bases not matched to a gene. CDR3 nucleotide sequence: TGCAGTGCCCGGACAGGGGGCGGCTACACCTTC. Translated, it gives CSARTGGGYTF.

This chain joins TRBV5-6 and TRBJ1-1; D unclear. From germline, CDR1 is SGHDT and CDR2 YYEEEE. V dropped 3 bases and J dropped 8 bases, with 14 bases sitting between them. The CDR3 covers 13 residues. The CDR3 coding sequence is TGTGCCAGCAGCTCAACACCCAGGACCGAAGCTTTCTTT. Protein product: CASSSTPRTEAFF.

The chain couples TRBV6-5 to TRBJ2-1, with a tentative D call TRBD1 (5 bases). Germline lookup yields CDR1 MNHEY and CDR2 SVGAGI. Trimming removed 5 bases from V and 12 bases from J, with 17 bases in between. There are 13 residues in the CDR3. This CDR3 reads CASSPAQGLGQFF. The CDR3 DNA is TGTGCCAGCAGTCCTGCTCAGGGCCTAGGGCAGTTCTTC.

The V and J genes are TRBV6-1 and TRBJ2-1, with 10 bases identical to TRBD2. Trimming cost V 4 bases and J 10 bases; bases outside gene matches: 10. This CDR3 spans 15 amino acids. The germline V gene has CDR1 MNHNS and CDR2 SASEGT. Written as DNA, the CDR3 is TGTGCCAGCAGTGGAGAAGCGGGGGGGAGAGGAGAGCAGTTCTTC. It codes for CASSGEAGGRGEQFF.

This sequence joins TRBV7-9 and TRBJ2-7; D is undetermined. This CDR3 spans 12 amino acids. The V gene lost 1 base and the J gene lost 6 bases, with 7 bases spanning the gap. Germline CDR1 reads SEHNR; CDR2 reads FQNEAQ (reference sequence). Written as DNA, the CDR3 is TGTGCCAGCAGCTTAGATGTTGGCGAGCAGTACTTC. Translated, it gives CASSLDVGEQYF. The whole variable domain, remainder taken from reference TRBV7-9 and TRBJ2-7, is DTGVSQNPRHKITKRGQNVTFRCDPISEHNRLYWYRQTLGQGPEFLTYFQNEAQLEKSRLLSDRFSAERPKGSFSTLEIQRTEQGDSAMYLCASSLDVGEQYFGPGTRLTVT.

This clone was recorded only once. The V gene is TRBV10-3, the J gene TRBJ2-3, with 7 bases aligning to TRBD2. Germline V gives CDR1 ENHRY, CDR2 SYGVKD. The CDR3 spans 14 residues. The J segment lost 4 bases and the V segment lost 7 bases, leaving 8 bases of the junction unmatched. The CDR3 here is CAITKTSPPDTQYF. In nucleotides, the CDR3 is TGTGCCATCACTAAGACTAGCCCCCCAGATACGCAGTATTTT.

The gene calls are TRBV25-1 and TRBJ1-4; D gene unclear. CDR3 length equals 11 residues. Trimming left V 8 bases short and J 8 bases short, with 9 bases between. Germline V gene data show CDR1 as MGHDK and CDR2 as SYGVNS. The CDR3: CASGPGEKLFF. The CDR3 DNA reads TGTGCCAGCGGACCTGGAGAAAAACTGTTTTTT.

V gene TRBV28 combines with J gene TRBJ2-2; TRBD1 might be the D (5 bases). CDR1 is MDHEN, CDR2 SYDVKM, per germline. This CDR3 has 18 amino acids. V lost 6 bases and J 4 bases, leaving 24 bases between the germline ends. The CDR3 sequence is CASSSWGFGQVPTGELFF. Written as DNA, the CDR3 is TGTGCCAGCAGCTCATGGGGCTTTGGGCAGGTACCCACCGGGGAGCTGTTTTTT.

The CDR3 DNA is TGTGCCAGCAGCTTACCTTTAGCCTCCGGGGAGCTGTTTTTT. It yields the protein CASSLPLASGELFF. V is TRBV5-4 and J is TRBJ2-2, with D unclear. Germline V CDR1 and CDR2: SGHNT, YYREEE (reference sequence). The V and J ends lost 2 bases and 6 bases respectively, with 11 bases between them. The CDR3 length is 14 residues. Based on the CDR3 plus reference TRBV5-4 and TRBJ2-2, the full variable domain is ETGVTQSPTHLIKTRGQQVTLRCSSQSGHNTVSWYQQALGQGPQFIFQYYREEENGRGNFPPRFSGLQFPNYSSELNVNALELDDSALYLCASSLPLASGELFFGEGSRLTVL.

The J gene is TRBJ1-5, the V gene TRBV21-1. TRBV21-1 is assigned pseudogene status. CDR3 length: 13 residues. CDR3: CASSRGTNQPQHF. CDR3 sequence (DNA): TGTGCCAGCAGCAGGGGTACCAATCAGCCCCAGCATTTT.